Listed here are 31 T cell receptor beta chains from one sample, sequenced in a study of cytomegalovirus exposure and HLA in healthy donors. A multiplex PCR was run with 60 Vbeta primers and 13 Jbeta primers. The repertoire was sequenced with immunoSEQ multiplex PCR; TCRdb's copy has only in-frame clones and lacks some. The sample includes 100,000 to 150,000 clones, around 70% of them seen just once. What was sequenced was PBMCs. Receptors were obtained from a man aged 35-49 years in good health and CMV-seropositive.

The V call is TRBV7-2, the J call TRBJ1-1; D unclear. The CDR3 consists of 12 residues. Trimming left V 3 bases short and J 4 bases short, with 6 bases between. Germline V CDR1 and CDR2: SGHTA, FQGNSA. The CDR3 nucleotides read TGTGCCAGCAGCTTGCGGGGCACTGAAGCTTTCTTT. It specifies CASSLRGTEAFF.

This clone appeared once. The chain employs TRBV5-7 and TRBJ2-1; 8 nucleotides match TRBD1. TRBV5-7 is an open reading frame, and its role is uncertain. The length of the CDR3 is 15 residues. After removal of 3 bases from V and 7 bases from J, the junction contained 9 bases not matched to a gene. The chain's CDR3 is CASSSGQVRWNEQFF. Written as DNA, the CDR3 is TGTGCCAGCAGCTCGGGACAGGTGAGGTGGAATGAGCAGTTCTTC.

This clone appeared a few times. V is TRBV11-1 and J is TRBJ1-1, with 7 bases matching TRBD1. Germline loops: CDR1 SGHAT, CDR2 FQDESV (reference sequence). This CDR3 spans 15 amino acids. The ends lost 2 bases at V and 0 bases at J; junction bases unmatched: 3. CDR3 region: CASSLTTGLNTEAFF. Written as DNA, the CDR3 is TGTGCCAGCAGCTTAACGACAGGGTTGAACACTGAAGCTTTCTTT.

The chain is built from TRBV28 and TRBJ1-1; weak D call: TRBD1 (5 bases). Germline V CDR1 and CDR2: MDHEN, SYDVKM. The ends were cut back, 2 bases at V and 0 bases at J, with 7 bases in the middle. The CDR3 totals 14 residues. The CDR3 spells CASSLIQVNTEAFF. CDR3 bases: TGTGCCAGCAGTTTAATACAGGTGAACACTGAAGCTTTCTTT. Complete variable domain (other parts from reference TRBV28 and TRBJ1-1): DVKVTQSSRYLVKRTGEKVFLECVQDMDHENMFWYRQDPGLGLRLIYFSYDVKMKEKGDIPEGYSVSREKKERFSLILESASTNQTSMYLCASSLIQVNTEAFFGQGTRLTVV.

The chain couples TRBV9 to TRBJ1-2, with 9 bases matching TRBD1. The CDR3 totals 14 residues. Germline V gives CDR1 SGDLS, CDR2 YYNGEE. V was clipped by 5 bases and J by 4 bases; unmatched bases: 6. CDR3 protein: CASRTGGLGYGYTF. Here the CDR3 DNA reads TGTGCCAGCAGAACAGGGGGCTTGGGCTATGGCTACACCTTC.

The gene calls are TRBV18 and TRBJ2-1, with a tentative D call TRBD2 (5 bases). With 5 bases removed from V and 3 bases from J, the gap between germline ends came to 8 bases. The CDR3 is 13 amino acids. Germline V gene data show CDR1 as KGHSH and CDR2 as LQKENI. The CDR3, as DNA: TGTGCCAGCTCAGACTACGTCTACAATGAGCAGTTCTTC. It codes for CASSDYVYNEQFF. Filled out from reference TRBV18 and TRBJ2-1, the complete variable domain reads NAGVMQNPRHLVRRRGQEARLRCSPMKGHSHVYWYRQLPEEGLKFMVYLQKENIIDESGMPKERFSAEFPKEGPSILRIQQVVRGDSAAYFCASSDYVYNEQFFGPGTRLTVL.

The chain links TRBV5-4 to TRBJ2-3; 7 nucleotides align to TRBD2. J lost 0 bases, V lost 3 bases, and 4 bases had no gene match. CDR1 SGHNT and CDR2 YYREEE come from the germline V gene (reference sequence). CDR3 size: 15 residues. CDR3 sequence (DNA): TGTGCCAGCAGCTACTCTAGCGGAAGCACAGATACGCAGTATTTT. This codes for CASSYSSGSTDTQYF.

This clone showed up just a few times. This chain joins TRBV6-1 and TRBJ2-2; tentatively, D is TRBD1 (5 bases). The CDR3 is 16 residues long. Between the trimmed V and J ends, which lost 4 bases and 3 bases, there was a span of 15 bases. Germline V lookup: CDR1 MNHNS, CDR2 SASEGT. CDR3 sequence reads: CASSGVRGSYTGELFF. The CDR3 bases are TGTGCCAGCAGTGGTGTAAGGGGCAGCTACACCGGGGAGCTGTTTTTT.

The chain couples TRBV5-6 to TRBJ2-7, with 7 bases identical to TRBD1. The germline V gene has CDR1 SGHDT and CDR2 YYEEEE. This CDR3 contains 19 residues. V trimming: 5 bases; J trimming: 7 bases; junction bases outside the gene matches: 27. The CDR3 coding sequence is TGTGCCAGCAGTACGACAGGGTCGGCGGGTTGGAATGTTCTAGGGGAGCAGTACTTC. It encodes CASSTTGSAGWNVLGEQYF.

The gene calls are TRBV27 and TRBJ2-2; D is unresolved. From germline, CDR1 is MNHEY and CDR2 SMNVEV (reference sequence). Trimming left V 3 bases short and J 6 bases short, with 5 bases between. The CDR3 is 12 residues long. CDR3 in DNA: TGTGCCAGCAGTTTCGCGGCCGGGGAGCTGTTTTTT. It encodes CASSFAAGELFF.

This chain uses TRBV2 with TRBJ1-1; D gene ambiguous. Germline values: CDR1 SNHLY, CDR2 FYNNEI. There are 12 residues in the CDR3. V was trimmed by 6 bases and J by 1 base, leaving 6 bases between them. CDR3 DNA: TGTGCCAGCAGGGACTCGAACACTGAAGCTTTCTTT. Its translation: CASRDSNTEAFF.

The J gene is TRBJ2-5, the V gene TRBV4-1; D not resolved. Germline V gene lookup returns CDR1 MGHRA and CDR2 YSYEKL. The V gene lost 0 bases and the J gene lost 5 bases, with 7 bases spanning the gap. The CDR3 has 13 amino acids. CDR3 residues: CASSQDVEETQYF. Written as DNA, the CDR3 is TGCGCCAGCAGCCAAGACGTTGAGGAGACCCAGTACTTC.

CDR3 coding DNA: TGTGCCAGCAGACCCACAGGGAGGGGGACCCAGTACTTC. It specifies CASRPTGRGTQYF. The gene calls are TRBV6-6 and TRBJ2-5, with D tentatively TRBD2 (7 bases). V was shortened by 6 bases and J by 7 bases, with 15 bases between the two germline ends. This CDR3 is built from 13 residues. Germline loops: CDR1 MNHNY, CDR2 SVGAGI (reference sequence).

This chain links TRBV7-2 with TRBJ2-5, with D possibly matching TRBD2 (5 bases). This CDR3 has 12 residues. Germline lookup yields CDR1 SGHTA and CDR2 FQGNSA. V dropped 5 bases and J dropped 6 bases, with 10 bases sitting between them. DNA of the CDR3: TGTGCCAGCAGCGGAGGCCACAAGACCCAGTACTTC. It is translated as CASSGGHKTQYF.

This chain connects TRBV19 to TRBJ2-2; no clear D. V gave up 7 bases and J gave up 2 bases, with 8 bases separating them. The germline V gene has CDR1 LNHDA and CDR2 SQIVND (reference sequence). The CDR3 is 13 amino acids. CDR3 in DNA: TGTGCCAGTACCCAATTTAACACCGGGGAGCTGTTTTTT. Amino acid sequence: CASTQFNTGELFF.

The CDR3 spells CASSPGWGRDQPQHF. In nucleotides, the CDR3 is TGTGCCAGCTCACCAGGTTGGGGGAGGGATCAGCCCCAGCATTTT. This chain connects TRBV18 to TRBJ1-5; tentatively, D is TRBD1 (5 bases). The CDR3 is made up of 15 amino acids. V shed 2 bases and J shed 5 bases, with 13 bases lying between them. CDR1 KGHSH and CDR2 LQKENI come from the germline V gene.

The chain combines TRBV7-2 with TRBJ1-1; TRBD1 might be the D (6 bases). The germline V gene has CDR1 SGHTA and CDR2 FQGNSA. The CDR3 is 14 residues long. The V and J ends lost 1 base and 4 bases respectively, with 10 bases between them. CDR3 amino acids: CASSLGRGFTEAFF. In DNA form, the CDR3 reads TGTGCCAGCAGCTTAGGAAGGGGGTTCACTGAAGCTTTCTTT. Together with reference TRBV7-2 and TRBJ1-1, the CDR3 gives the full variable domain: GAGVSQSPSNKVTEKGKDVELRCDPISGHTALYWYRQSLGQGLEFLIYFQGNSAPDKSGLPSDRFSAERTGGSVSTLTIQRTQQEDSAVYLCASSLGRGFTEAFFGQGTRLTVV.

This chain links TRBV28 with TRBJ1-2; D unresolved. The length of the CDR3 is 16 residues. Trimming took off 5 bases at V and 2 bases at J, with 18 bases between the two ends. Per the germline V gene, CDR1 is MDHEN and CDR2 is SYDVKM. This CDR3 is CASSGSDPGKNYGYTF. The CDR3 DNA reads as TGTGCCAGCAGTGGCTCCGATCCGGGAAAAAACTATGGCTACACCTTC.

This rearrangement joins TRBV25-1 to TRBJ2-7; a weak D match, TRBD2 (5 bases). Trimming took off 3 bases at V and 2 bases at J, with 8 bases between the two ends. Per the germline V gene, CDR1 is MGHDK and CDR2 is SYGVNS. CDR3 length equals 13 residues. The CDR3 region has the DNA TGTGCCAGCAGTGACCCCGGGACCTACGAGCAGTACTTC. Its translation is CASSDPGTYEQYF.

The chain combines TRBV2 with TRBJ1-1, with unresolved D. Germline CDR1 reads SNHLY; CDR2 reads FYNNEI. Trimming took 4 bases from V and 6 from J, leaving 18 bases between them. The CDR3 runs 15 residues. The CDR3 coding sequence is TGTGCCAGCAGTGTTTCAGGTTTAATATACTCTGAAGCTTTCTTT. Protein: CASSVSGLIYSEAFF. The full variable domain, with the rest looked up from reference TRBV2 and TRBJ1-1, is EPEVTQTPSHQVTQMGQEVILRCVPISNHLYFYWYRQILGQKVEFLVSFYNNEISEKSEIFDDQFSVERPDGSNFTLKIRSTKLEDSAMYFCASSVSGLIYSEAFFGQGTRLTVV.

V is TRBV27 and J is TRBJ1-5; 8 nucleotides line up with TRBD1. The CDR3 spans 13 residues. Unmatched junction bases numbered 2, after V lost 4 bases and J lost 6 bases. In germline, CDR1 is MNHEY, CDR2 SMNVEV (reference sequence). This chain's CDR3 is CASSWTGTQPQHF. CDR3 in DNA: TGTGCCAGCAGTTGGACAGGGACTCAGCCCCAGCATTTT.

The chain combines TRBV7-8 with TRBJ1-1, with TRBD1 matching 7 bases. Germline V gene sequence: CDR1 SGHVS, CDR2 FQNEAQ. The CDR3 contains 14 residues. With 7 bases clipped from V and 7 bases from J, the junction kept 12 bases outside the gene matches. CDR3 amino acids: CASILGTARGEAFF. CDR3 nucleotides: TGTGCCAGCATCCTGGGGACAGCAAGGGGTGAAGCTTTCTTT.

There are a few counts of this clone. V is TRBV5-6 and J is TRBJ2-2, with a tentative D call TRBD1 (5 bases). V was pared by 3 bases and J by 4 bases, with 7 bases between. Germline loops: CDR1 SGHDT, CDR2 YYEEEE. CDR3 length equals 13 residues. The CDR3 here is CASSWTLTGELFF. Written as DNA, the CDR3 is TGTGCCAGCAGCTGGACACTCACCGGGGAGCTGTTTTTT.

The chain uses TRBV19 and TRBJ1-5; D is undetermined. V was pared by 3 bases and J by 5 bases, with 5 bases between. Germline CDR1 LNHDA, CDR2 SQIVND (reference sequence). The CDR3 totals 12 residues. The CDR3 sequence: CASSIGYQPQHF. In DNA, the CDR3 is TGTGCCAGTAGTATCGGTTATCAGCCCCAGCATTTT.

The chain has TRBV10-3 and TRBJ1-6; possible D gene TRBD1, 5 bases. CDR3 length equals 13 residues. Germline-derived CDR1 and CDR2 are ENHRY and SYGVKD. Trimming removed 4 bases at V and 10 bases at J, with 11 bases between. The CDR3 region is CAISAGLESPLHF. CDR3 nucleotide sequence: TGTGCCATCAGTGCAGGGCTCGAATCACCCCTCCACTTT.

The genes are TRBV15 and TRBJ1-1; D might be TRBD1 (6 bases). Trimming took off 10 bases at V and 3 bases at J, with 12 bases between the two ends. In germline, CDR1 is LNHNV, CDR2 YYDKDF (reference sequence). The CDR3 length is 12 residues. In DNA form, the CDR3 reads TGTGCCAGTGCGGGGGCCGACACTGAAGCTTTCTTT. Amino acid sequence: CASAGADTEAFF. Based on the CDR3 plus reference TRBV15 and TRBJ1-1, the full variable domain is DAMVIQNPRYQVTQFGKPVTLSCSQTLNHNVMYWYQQKSSQAPKLLFHYYDKDFNNEADTPDNFQSRRPNTSFCFLDIRSPGLGDTAMYLCASAGADTEAFFGQGTRLTVV.

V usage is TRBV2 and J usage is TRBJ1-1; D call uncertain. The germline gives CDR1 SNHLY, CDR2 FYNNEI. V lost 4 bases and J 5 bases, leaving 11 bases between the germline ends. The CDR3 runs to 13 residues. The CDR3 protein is CASSADVGTEAFF. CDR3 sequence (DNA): TGTGCCAGCAGTGCGGATGTCGGGACTGAAGCTTTCTTT.

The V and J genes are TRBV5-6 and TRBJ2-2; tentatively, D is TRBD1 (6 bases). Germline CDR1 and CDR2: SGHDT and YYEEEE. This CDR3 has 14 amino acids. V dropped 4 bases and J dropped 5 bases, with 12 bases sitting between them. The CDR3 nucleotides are TGTGCCAGCAGCGCCTCTAGGGGGACCGGGGAGCTGTTTTTT. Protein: CASSASRGTGELFF.

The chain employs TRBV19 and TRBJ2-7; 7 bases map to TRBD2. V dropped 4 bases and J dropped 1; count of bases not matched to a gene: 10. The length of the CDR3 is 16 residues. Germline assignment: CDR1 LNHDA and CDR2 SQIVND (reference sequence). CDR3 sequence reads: CASSTAGKRGSYEQYF. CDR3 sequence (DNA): TGTGCCAGTAGTACGGCCGGGAAGCGGGGATCCTACGAGCAGTACTTC.

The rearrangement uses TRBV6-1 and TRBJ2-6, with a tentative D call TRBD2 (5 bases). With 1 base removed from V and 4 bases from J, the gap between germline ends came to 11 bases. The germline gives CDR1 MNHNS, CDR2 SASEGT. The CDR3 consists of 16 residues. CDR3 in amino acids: CASSEDPGGGANVLTF. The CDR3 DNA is TGTGCCAGCAGTGAAGACCCCGGCGGGGGGGCCAACGTCCTGACTTTC.

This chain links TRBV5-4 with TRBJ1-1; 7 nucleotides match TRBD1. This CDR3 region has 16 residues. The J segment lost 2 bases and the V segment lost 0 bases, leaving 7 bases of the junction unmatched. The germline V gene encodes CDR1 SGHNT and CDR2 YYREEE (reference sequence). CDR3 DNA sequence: TGTGCCAGCAGCTTGGCCTACGGGACAGCCAACACTGAAGCTTTCTTT. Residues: CASSLAYGTANTEAFF.